This section outlines one T cell receptor (beta chain) sequence together with its context. In germline, CDR1 is LNHDA, CDR2 SQIVND (reference sequence). V shed 5 bases and J 1 base; nucleotides not matched to a gene: 9. The CDR3 contains 16 residues. Per the authors' pipeline: Amplification from reference gene primers served as the basis for estimated nucleated cell counts. TCRdb's table, derived via immunoSEQ multiplex PCR, lists solely in-frame clones and lacks some. The V and J calls and clone size are taken from that table; D and trimming were inferred from the DNA. Of around 340,000 clones in the sample, over 70% were seen once. The entry originates in a study of blood T cell repertoires in COVID-19. Overall study: Whether acute or convalescent, the COVID-19 samples came from the United States, Italy and Spain. PBMCs, B-cell-depleted T cells, or T cells provided the cDNA or gDNA that made up the material.

This clonotype was sampled from a man under 40 with active or convalescent COVID-19. The chain joins TRBV19 to TRBJ1-2, with 8 positions matching TRBD1. The specimen was peripheral blood. The CDR3 here is CASSDRDRTFNYGYTF. The DNA of the CDR3 is TGTGCCAGTAGTGACCGGGACAGGACCTTTAACTATGGCTACACCTTC. The full variable domain, completed using reference TRBV19 and TRBJ1-2, is DGGITQSPKYLFRKEGQNVTLSCEQNLNHDAMYWYRQDPGQGLRLIYYSQIVNDFQKGDIAEGYSVSREKKESFPLTVTSAQKNPTAFYLCASSDRDRTFNYGYTFGSGTRLTVV.